This passage covers 2 T cell receptor beta chains from one sample sequenced in a study of T-cell reconstitution after alpha-beta-depleted transplantation in children (dated by TCRdb to 2015 to 2016). Library construction relied on PCR. The run used an Illumina HiSeq 2500. To normalize quantification of the TCRbeta repertoire, the TCR libraries were built with molecular barcoding that relied on unique molecular identifiers. The public reads were run again by TCRdb, first through fastp at Q25 and then through MiXCR, and only productive beta chains were kept. Rows are combined by CDR3 protein, so each entry shows the most common genes and DNA. Counted in this sample were a few hundred thousand distinct CDR3 sequences; 25% to 30% of them appeared once. Approximately 33% of the sample belongs to the ten largest clones. The treatment or condition tag for this specimen amounts to: allogeneic hematopoietic cell transplantation with graft depleted of TCRalphabeta T cells and CD19 B cells.

The sequencing used PBMCs, collected before TCRalphabeta/CD19-depleted stem cell transplant. These receptors were taken from a boy in the first two years of life with Wiskott-Aldrich syndrome, due to receive a stem cell transplant.

V is TRBV5-1 and J is TRBJ1-2; 7 nucleotides align to TRBD1. This CDR3 has 15 amino acids. Germline V lookup: CDR1 SGHRS, CDR2 YFSETQ. The trim removed 5 bases at V and 4 bases at J, leaving 11 bases unmatched. The CDR3 loop reads CASRQGMGLFYGYTF. As DNA, the CDR3 is TGCGCCAGCAGACAGGGGATGGGGCTTTTCTATGGCTACACCTTC.

This clonotype was picked up a small number of times. The rearrangement links TRBV5-1 to TRBJ2-2, with D perhaps matching TRBD1 (6 bases). Trimming removed 0 bases at V and 0 bases at J, with 9 bases between. CDR3 size: 16 residues. CDR1 is SGHRS and CDR2 is YFSETQ in the germline V gene. CDR3 region: CASSLERTANTGELFF. The CDR3 DNA follows: TGCGCCAGCAGCTTGGAACGGACAGCGAACACCGGGGAGCTGTTTTTT.